One T cell receptor beta chain is described in this entry. Its antigen is not known. The V and J ends lost 6 bases and 4 bases respectively, with 7 bases between them. CDR1 is DFQATT, CDR2 SNEGSKA, per germline (reference sequence). The CDR3 has 10 amino acids. This specimen comes from a study of regulatory T cells in long-lasting Graves disease. Study results and caveats: Study was limited to peripheral blood, excluding thyroid tissue.

As for time point: persistent/refractory GD, antithyroid drugs over 5 years with positive TRAb. The TCR library was made from RNA that had been extracted from PBMCs in TRIzol. Sequencing libraries for TCR beta were prepared with iRepertoire HTBI primers and Arm-PCR of CDR3 regions. TCRdb called the multiplex PCR reads again in MiXCR, with one record for every CDR3 protein. The data hold about 300,000 distinct CDR3 sequences, with around a fifth observed a single time. This specimen consisted of peripheral blood mononuclear cells (PBMCs), obtained when the disease was refractory, from a patient treated with antithyroid drugs. The chain couples TRBV20-1 to TRBJ2-7; D call uncertain. This clonotype was sampled from a female donor with Graves disease. CDR3 region: CSASNYEQYF. The CDR3 DNA sequence: TGCAGTGCCTCGAATTACGAGCAGTACTTC.